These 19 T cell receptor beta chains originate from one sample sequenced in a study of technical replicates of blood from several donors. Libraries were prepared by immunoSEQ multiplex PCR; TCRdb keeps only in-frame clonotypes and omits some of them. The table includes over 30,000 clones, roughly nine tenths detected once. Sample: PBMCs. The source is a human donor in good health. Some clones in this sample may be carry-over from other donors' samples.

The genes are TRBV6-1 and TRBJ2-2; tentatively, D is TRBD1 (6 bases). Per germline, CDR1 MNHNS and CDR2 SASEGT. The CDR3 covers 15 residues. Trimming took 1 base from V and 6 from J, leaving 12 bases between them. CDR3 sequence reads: CASSEVQGHSGELFF. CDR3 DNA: TGTGCCAGCAGTGAAGTGCAGGGACATTCCGGGGAGCTGTTTTTT.

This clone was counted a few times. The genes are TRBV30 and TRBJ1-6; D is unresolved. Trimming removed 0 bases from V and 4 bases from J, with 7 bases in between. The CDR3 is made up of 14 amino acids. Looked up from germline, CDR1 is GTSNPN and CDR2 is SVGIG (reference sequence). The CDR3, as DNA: TGTGCCTGGAGTGTACGGGGTTATAATTCACCCCTCCACTTT. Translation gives CAWSVRGYNSPLHF.

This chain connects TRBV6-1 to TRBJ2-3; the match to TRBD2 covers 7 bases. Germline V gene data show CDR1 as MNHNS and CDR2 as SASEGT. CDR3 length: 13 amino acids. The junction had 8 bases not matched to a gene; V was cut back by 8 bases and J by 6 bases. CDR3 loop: CASGGRAGDTQYF. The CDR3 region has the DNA TGTGCCAGCGGGGGTCGAGCGGGGGATACGCAGTATTTT.

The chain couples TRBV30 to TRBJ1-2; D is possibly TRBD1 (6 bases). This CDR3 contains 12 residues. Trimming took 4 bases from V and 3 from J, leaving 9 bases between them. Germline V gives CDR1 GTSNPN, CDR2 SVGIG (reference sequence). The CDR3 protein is CAWNRVDYGYTF. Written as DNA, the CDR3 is TGTGCCTGGAACAGGGTTGACTATGGCTACACCTTC.

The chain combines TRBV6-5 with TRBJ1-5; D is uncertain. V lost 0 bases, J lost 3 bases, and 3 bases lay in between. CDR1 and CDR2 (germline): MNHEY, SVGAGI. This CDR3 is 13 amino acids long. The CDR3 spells CASSYSHNQPQHF. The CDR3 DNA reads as TGTGCCAGCAGTTACTCCCACAATCAGCCCCAGCATTTT.

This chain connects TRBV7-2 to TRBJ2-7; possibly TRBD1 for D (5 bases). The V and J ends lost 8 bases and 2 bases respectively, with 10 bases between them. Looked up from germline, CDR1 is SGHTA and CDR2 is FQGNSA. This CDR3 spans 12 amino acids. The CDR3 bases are TGTGCCAGCGGCGACAGCCCCTACGAGCAGTACTTC. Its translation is CASGDSPYEQYF.

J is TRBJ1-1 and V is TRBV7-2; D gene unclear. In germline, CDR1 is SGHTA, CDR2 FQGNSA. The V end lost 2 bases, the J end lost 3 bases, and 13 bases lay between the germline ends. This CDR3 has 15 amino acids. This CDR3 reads CASSLSAGSHTEAFF. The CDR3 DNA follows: TGTGCCAGCAGCTTATCGGCGGGGTCACACACTGAAGCTTTCTTT.

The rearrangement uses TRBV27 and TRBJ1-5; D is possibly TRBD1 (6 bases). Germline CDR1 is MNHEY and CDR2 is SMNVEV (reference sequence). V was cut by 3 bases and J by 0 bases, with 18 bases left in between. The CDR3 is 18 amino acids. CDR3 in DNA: TGTGCCAGCAGTTTCAGGGGTAGGGGGGGATATAGCAATCAGCCCCAGCATTTT. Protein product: CASSFRGRGGYSNQPQHF.

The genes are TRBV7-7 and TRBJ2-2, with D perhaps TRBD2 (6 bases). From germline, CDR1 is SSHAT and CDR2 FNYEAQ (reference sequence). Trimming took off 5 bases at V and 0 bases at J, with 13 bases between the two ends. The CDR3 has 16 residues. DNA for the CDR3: TGTGCCAGCAGCCCCGGGGGTGGAACGAACACCGGGGAGCTGTTTTTT. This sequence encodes CASSPGGGTNTGELFF.

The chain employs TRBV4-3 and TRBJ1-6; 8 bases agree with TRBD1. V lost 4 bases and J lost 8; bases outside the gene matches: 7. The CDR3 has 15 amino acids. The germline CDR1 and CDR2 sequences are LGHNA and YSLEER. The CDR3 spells CASSLFRGPDSPLHF. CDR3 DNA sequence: TGCGCCAGCAGCCTCTTCAGGGGGCCGGATTCACCCCTCCACTTT.

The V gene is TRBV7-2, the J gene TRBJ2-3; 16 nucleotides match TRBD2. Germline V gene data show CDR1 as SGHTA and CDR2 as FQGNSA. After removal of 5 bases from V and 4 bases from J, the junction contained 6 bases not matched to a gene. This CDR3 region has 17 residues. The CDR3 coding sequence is TGTGCCAGCAGCCCCGGGACTAGCGGGAGGGGGGCAGATACGCAGTATTTT. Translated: CASSPGTSGRGADTQYF. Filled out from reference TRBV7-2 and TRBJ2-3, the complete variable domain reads GAGVSQSPSNKVTEKGKDVELRCDPISGHTALYWYRQSLGQGLEFLIYFQGNSAPDKSGLPSDRFSAERTGGSVSTLTIQRTQQEDSAVYLCASSPGTSGRGADTQYFGPGTRLTVL.

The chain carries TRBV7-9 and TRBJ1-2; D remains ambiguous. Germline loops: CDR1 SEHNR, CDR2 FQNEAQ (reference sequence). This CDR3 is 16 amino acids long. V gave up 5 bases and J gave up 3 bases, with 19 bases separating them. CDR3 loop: CASSLTPGSGDYGYTF. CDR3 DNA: TGTGCCAGCAGCCTCACTCCTGGTTCAGGTGACTATGGCTACACCTTC.

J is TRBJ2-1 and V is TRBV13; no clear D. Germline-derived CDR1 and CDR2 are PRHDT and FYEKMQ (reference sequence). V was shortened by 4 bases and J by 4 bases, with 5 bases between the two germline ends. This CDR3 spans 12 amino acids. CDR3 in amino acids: CASSSTYNEQFF. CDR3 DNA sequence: TGTGCCAGCAGCTCTACTTACAATGAGCAGTTCTTC.

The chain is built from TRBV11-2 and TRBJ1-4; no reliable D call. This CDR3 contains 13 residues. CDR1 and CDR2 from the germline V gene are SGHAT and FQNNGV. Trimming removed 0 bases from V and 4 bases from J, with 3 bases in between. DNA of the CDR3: TGTGCCAGCAGCTTAGATCGTAATGAAAAACTGTTTTTT. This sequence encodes CASSLDRNEKLFF.

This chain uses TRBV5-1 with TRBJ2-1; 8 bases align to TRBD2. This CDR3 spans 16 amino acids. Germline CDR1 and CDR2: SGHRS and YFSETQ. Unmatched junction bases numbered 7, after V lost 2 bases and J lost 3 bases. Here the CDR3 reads CASSFGSREVYNEQFF. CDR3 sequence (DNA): TGCGCCAGCAGCTTCGGTTCGCGGGAGGTCTACAATGAGCAGTTCTTC.

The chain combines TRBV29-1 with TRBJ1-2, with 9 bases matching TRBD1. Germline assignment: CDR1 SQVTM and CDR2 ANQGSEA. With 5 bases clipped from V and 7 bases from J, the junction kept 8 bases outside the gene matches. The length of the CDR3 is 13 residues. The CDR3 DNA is TGCAGCGTTAGACAGGGGGAATACAGTGGCTACACCTTC. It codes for CSVRQGEYSGYTF.

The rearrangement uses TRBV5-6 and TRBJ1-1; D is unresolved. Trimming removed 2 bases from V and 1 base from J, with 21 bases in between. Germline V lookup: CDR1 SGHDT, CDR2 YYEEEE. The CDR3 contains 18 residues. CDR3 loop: CASSFVAGGWRGNTEAFF. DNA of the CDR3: TGTGCCAGCAGCTTCGTGGCGGGTGGTTGGCGAGGGAACACTGAAGCTTTCTTT.

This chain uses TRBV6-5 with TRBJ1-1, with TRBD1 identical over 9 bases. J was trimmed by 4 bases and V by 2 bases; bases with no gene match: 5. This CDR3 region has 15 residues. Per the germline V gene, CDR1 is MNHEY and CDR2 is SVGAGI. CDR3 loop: CASSYPTGGGTEAFF. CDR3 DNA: TGTGCCAGCAGTTACCCGACAGGGGGAGGCACTGAAGCTTTCTTT.

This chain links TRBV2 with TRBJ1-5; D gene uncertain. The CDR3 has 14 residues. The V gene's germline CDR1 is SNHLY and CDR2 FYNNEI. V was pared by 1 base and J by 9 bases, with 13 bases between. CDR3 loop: CASSEVRQNGPQHF. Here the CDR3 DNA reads TGTGCCAGCAGTGAAGTGAGGCAGAATGGGCCCCAGCATTTT.